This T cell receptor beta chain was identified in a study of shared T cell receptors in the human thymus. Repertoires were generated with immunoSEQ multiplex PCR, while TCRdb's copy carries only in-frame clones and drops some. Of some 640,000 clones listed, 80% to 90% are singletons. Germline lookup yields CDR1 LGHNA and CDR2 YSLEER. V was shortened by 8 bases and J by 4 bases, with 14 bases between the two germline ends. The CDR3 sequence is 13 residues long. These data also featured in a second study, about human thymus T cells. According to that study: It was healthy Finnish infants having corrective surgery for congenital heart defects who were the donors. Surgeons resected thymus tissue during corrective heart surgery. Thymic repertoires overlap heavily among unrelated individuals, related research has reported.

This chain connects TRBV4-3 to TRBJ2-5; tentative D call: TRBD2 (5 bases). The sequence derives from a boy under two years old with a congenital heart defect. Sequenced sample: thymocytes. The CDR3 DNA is TGCGCCAGCGGTTGGACTGTGGGAGAGACCCAGTACTTC. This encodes CASGWTVGETQYF.